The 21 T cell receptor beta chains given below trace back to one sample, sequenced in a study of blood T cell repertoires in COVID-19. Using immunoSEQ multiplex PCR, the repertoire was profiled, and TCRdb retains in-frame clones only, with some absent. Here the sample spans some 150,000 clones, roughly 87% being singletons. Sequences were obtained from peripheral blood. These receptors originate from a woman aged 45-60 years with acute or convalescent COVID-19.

The CDR3 DNA reads as TGTGCCAGTAGTCCGAGACAGGGAGCCTTTGGCCAGCCCCAGCATTTT. Translating gives CASSPRQGAFGQPQHF. The chain employs TRBV19 and TRBJ1-5; 7 positions match TRBD1. CDR3 length: 16 amino acids. Trimming took 5 bases from V and 7 from J; bases not matched to a gene: 14. The germline gives CDR1 LNHDA, CDR2 SQIVND (reference sequence).

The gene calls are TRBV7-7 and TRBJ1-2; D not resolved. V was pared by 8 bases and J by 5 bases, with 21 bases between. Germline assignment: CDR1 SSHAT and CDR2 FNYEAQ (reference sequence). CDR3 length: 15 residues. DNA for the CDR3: TGTGCCAGCTGCACAAATCAGCGGGCCACTTATGGCTACACCTTC. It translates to CASCTNQRATYGYTF. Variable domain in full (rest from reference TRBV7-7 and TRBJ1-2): GAGVSQSPRYKVTKRGQDVTLRCDPISSHATLYWYQQALGQGPEFLTYFNYEAQPDKSGLPSDRFSAERPEGSISTLTIQRTEQRDSAMYRCASCTNQRATYGYTFGSGTRLTVV.

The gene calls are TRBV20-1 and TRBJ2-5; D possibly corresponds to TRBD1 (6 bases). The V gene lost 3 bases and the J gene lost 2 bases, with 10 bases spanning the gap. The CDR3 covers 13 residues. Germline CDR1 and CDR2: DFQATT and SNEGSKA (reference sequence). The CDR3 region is CSASDQGQETQYF. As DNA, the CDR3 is TGCAGTGCTAGTGACCAGGGGCAAGAGACCCAGTACTTC.

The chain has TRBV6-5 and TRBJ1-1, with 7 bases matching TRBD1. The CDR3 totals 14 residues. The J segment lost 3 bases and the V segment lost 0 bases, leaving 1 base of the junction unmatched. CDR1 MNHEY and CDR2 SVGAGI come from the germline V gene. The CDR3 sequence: CASSYSQGDTEAFF. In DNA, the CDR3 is TGTGCCAGCAGTTACTCCCAGGGGGACACTGAAGCTTTCTTT.

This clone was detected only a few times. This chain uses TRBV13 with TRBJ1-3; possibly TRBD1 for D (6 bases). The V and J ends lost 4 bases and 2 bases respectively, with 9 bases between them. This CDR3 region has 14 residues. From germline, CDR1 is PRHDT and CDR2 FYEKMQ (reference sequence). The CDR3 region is CASSSHRAGNTIYF. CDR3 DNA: TGTGCCAGCAGCTCCCACAGGGCTGGAAACACCATATATTTT.

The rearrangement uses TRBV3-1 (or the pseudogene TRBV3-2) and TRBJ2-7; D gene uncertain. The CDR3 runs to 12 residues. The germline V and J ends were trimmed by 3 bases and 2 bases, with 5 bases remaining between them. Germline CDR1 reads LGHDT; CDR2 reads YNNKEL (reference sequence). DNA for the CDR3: TGTGCCAGCAGCCATAGCCCCTACGAGCAGTACTTC. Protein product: CASSHSPYEQYF.

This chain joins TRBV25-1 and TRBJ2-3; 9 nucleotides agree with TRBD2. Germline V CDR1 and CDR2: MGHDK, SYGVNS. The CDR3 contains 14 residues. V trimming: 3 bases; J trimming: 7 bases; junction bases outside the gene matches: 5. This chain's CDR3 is CASSEVAGVNTQYF. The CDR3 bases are TGTGCCAGCAGTGAGGTAGCGGGAGTGAATACGCAGTATTTT.

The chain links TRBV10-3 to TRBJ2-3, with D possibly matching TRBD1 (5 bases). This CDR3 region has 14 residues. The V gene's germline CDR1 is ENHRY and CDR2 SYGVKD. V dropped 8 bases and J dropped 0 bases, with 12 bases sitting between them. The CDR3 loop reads CAIGAGLSTDTQYF. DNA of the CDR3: TGTGCCATCGGGGCAGGGCTTAGCACAGATACGCAGTATTTT.

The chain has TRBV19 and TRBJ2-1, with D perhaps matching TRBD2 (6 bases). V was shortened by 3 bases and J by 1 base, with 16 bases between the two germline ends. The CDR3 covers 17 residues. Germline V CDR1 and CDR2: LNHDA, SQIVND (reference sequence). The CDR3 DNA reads TGTGCCAGTAGTATTGGGGACGGGAGAAAGTCCTACAATGAGCAGTTCTTC. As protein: CASSIGDGRKSYNEQFF. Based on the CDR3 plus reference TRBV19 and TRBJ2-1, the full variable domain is DGGITQSPKYLFRKEGQNVTLSCEQNLNHDAMYWYRQDPGQGLRLIYYSQIVNDFQKGDIAEGYSVSREKKESFPLTVTSAQKNPTAFYLCASSIGDGRKSYNEQFFGPGTRLTVL.

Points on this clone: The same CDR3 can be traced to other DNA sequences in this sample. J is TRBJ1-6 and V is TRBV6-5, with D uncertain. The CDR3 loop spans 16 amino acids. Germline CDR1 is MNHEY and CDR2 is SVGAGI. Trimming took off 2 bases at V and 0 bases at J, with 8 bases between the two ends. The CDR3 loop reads CASSYRVSSYNSPLHF. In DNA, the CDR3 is TGTGCCAGCAGTTACCGGGTCAGCTCCTATAATTCACCCCTCCACTTT.

The CDR3 DNA reads TGTGCCTGGAGTGTAAGTGGACAGGGTACCCTAGCGGGGTCCTACAATGAGCAGTTCTTC. Translated, it gives CAWSVSGQGTLAGSYNEQFF. The genes are TRBV30 and TRBJ2-1, with a possible D match to TRBD2 (9 bases). The CDR3 has 20 residues. The ends were cut back, 0 bases at V and 1 base at J, with 25 bases in the middle. Germline V gives CDR1 GTSNPN, CDR2 SVGIG (reference sequence).

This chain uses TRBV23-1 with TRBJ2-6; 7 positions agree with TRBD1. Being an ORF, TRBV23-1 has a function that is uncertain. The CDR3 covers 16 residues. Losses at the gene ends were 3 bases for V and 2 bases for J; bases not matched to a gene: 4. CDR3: CASSHLQGAGANVLTF. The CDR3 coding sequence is TGCGCCAGCAGTCACCTCCAGGGGGCTGGGGCCAACGTCCTGACTTTC.

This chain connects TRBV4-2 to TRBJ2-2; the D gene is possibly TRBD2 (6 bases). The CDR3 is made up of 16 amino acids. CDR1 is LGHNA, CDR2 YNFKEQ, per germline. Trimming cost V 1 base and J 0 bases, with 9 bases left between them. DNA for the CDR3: TGTGCCAGCAGCCAAGTTAGCGGCGCGAACACCGGGGAGCTGTTTTTT. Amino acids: CASSQVSGANTGELFF.

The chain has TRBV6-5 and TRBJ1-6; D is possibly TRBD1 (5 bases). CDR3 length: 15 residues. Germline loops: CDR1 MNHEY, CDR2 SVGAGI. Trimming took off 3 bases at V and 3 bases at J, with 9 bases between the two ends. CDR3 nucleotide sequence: TGTGCCAGCAGTTATCGGGGGGTCTATAATTCACCCCTCCACTTT. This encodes CASSYRGVYNSPLHF.

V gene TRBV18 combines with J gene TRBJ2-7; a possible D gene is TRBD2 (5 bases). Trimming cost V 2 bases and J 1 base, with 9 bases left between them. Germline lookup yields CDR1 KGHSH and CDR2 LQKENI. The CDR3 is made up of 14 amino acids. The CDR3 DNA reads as TGTGCCAGCTCACCATTAAGCGGATCCTACGAGCAGTACTTC. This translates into CASSPLSGSYEQYF.

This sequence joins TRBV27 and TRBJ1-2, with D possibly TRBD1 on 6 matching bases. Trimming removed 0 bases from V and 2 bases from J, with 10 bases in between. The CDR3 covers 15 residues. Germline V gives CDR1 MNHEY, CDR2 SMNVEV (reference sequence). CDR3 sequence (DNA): TGTGCCAGCAGTTTATCCCAGGGGCCAAACTATGGCTACACCTTC. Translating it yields CASSLSQGPNYGYTF.

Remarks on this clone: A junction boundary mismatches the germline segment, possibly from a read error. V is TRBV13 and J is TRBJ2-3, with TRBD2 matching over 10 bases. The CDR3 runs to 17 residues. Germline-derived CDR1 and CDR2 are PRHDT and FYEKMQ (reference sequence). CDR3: CASSLGLAGGQADTQYF. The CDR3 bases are TGTGCCAGCAGCCTAGGATTAGCGGGGGGCCAGGCAGATACGCAGTATTTT.

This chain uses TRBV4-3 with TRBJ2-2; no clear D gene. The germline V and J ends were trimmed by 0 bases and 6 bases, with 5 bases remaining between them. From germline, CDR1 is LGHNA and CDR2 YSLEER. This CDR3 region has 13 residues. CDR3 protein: CASSQEEAGELFF. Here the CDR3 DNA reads TGCGCCAGCAGCCAAGAAGAGGCCGGGGAGCTGTTTTTT.

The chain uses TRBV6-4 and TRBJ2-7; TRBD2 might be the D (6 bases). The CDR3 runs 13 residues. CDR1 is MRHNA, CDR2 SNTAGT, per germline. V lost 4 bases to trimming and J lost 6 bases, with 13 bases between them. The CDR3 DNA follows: TGTGCCAGCAGTGGCCTGGGGGGAAGCGAGCAGTACTTC. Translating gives CASSGLGGSEQYF.

CDR3 DNA: TGTGCCAGCAGTTTATGGGGCGCAGGGAATTCACCCCTCCACTTT. This codes for CASSLWGAGNSPLHF. The chain links TRBV27 to TRBJ1-6, with a possible D match to TRBD1 (5 bases). Trimming took off 1 base at V and 7 bases at J, with 11 bases between the two ends. CDR3 length equals 15 residues. CDR1 and CDR2 (germline): MNHEY, SMNVEV (reference sequence).

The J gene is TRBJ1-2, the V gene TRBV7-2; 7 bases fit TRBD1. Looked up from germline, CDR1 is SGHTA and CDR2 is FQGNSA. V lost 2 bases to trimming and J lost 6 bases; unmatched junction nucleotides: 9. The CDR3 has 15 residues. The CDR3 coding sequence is TGTGCCAGCAGCTTAAGCCCCGACAGGGCCGATGGCTACACCTTC. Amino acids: CASSLSPDRADGYTF. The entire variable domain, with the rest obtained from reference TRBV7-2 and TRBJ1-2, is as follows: GAGVSQSPSNKVTEKGKDVELRCDPISGHTALYWYRQSLGQGLEFLIYFQGNSAPDKSGLPSDRFSAERTGGSVSTLTIQRTQQEDSAVYLCASSLSPDRADGYTFGSGTRLTVV.